Following are 9 T cell receptor beta chains from one sample sequenced in a study of OX40 agonist ivuxolimab in advanced cancers. The protocol used for the library was the immunoSEQ multiplex PCR assay. The table comes from immuneACCESS by way of TCRdb, which keeps in-frame sequences with V and J called. Part of the clones is missing from these tables; in studies checked, under half for an unresolved V gene and the rest for unknown reasons. This sample holds about 66,000 clones; roughly 87% were observed only once. Jointly, the top ten make up just over 2% of the sample. The sequencing here drew on CD4+ or CD8+ T cells sorted from blood, taken in a trial of the OX40 agonist ivuxolimab. All receptors derive from an adult with an advanced solid tumor such as melanoma, head and neck, liver or kidney cancer.

This chain uses TRBV15 with TRBJ1-1; 7 bases line up with TRBD1. The length of the CDR3 is 14 residues. V was pared by 9 bases and J by 1 base, with 8 bases of the junction left unmatched. Germline CDR1 LNHNV, CDR2 YYDKDF (reference sequence). CDR3 sequence reads: CATRGGTANTEAFF. The CDR3 bases are TGTGCCACAAGAGGCGGGACAGCGAACACTGAAGCTTTCTTT.

The V and J genes are TRBV29-1 and TRBJ2-1, with TRBD2 identical over 10 bases. J was trimmed by 1 base and V by 3 bases; bases with no gene match: 9. The germline gives CDR1 SQVTM, CDR2 ANQGSEA. This CDR3 is built from 17 residues. This CDR3 reads CSVESLAGADSYNEQFF. Written as DNA, the CDR3 is TGCAGCGTTGAGTCTCTAGCGGGGGCCGATTCCTACAATGAGCAGTTCTTC.

Details on this clone: The same CDR3 can be traced to other DNA sequences in this sample. V and J are TRBV28 and TRBJ1-1; a possible D gene is TRBD1 (6 bases). CDR1 MDHEN and CDR2 SYDVKM come from the germline V gene. The CDR3 sequence is 12 residues long. V gave up 6 bases and J gave up 10 bases, with 15 bases separating them. CDR3 protein: CASRDSTQLAFF. The CDR3 DNA is TGTGCCAGCAGGGACAGTACCCAGTTAGCTTTCTTT.

Worth noting for this clone: At one boundary the junction diverges from the germline segment, which might be a read error. The V gene is TRBV4-1, the J gene TRBJ2-1, with a weak D call TRBD2 (5 bases). Germline assignment: CDR1 MGHRA and CDR2 YSYEKL. The CDR3 sequence is 16 residues long. CDR3: CASSQEGGSSYNEQFF. CDR3 bases: TGTGCCAGCAGCCAAGAGGGCGGAAGCTCCTACAATGAGCAGTTCTTC.

The chain carries TRBV30 and TRBJ1-4, with D maybe TRBD1 (6 bases). Germline V gene sequence: CDR1 GTSNPN, CDR2 SVGIG (reference sequence). V shed 7 bases and J shed 10 bases, with 22 bases lying between them. The CDR3 covers 14 residues. The CDR3, as DNA: TGTGCCTTGGTTACAGGCCTCGAAGGGGGAAAACTGTTTTTT. It translates to CALVTGLEGGKLFF. Variable domain in full (rest from reference TRBV30 and TRBJ1-4): SQTIHQWPATLVQPVGSPLSLECTVEGTSNPNLYWYRQAAGRGLQLLFYSVGIGQISSEVPQNLSASRPQDRQFILSSKKLLLSDSGFYLCALVTGLEGGKLFFGSGTQLSVL.

In DNA form, the CDR3 reads TGTGCCAGCAGCGCACTCGGGGGATCCTACAATGAGCAGTTCTTC. Translation gives CASSALGGSYNEQFF. V and J are TRBV7-6 and TRBJ2-1, with a tentative D call TRBD2 (6 bases). The CDR3 runs 15 residues. Germline CDR1 is SGHVS and CDR2 is FNYEAQ. V lost 5 bases and J 1 base, leaving 12 bases between the germline ends.

Here the CDR3 reads CTIQIGDSNYGYTF. The CDR3 DNA reads TGTACCATCCAGATTGGGGACTCTAACTATGGCTACACCTTC. The rearrangement uses TRBV28 and TRBJ1-2; possibly TRBD1 for D (5 bases). Looked up from germline, CDR1 is MDHEN and CDR2 is SYDVKM. The CDR3 runs to 14 residues.

This clone is labeled medium-sized (0.01 to 0.1%). V gene TRBV7-8 combines with J gene TRBJ2-7; D might be TRBD1 (6 bases). The CDR3 covers 15 residues. Germline assignment: CDR1 SGHVS and CDR2 FQNEAQ. Trimming took off 3 bases at V and 0 bases at J, with 12 bases between the two ends. In DNA form, the CDR3 reads TGTGCCAGCAGCTTTGGGGGCGCAAGCTCCTACGAGCAGTACTTC. This sequence encodes CASSFGGASSYEQYF.

The chain employs TRBV10-3 and TRBJ2-1; D is perhaps TRBD1 (5 bases). V lost 6 bases to trimming and J lost 8 bases, with 20 bases between them. Looked up from germline, CDR1 is ENHRY and CDR2 is SYGVKD. The CDR3 contains 15 residues. The CDR3 nucleotides read TGTGCCATCAGGACTGGGCCAGGGTCTATGGATGAGCAGTTCTTC. Protein product: CAIRTGPGSMDEQFF.